These T cell receptor beta chains were read from a single sample in a study of cytotoxic CD8 clonotypes in ibrutinib-treated CLL. The protocol was immunoSEQ multiplex PCR, while the TCRdb copy is restricted to in-frame clones and leaves out a portion. The sample comprises 120,000 to 150,000 clones, roughly 80% of which are singletons, and approximately 28% rests with the top ten. Source: PBMCs, taken after 12 months of ibrutinib treatment. Source of these receptors: a human donor with chronic lymphocytic leukemia. Each CDR3 is given without its conserved first and last residue. D genes are given only for firm matches.

CDR3: ASSRDRGNNEQF
V: TRBV27
D: TRBD1

CDR3: ASSLHWTVSYNSPLH
V: TRBV27
D: NA

CDR3: ASSSSGGQDEQF
V: TRBV28
D: TRBD2

CDR3: ASSEYEKLF
V: TRBV25-1
D: NA

CDR3: ASSVQGSLDEQY
V: TRBV6-1
D: NA

CDR3: ASSQDANSNQPQH
V: TRBV5-8
D: NA

CDR3: ASKLGAGTEAF
V: TRBV11-2
D: NA

CDR3: ASGLGASGGVETQY
V: TRBV12-5
D: NA

CDR3: ASTVGQGIRGYT
V: TRBV6-5
D: NA

CDR3: AWSAANEQF
V: TRBV30
D: NA

CDR3: ASSPRDRGYEQY
V: TRBV18
D: TRBD1

CDR3: ASSLGQGRDTQY
V: TRBV5-1
D: NA

CDR3: ASTLPGQTSNGANVLT
V: TRBV10-1
D: TRBD1

CDR3: ASSVGSGGTDTQY
V: TRBV9
D: NA

CDR3: ASIPGLNTEAF
V: TRBV19
D: NA

CDR3: ASSLLLQDSPLH
V: TRBV5-5
D: NA

CDR3: ASSELTGLTANYGYT
V: TRBV25-1
D: TRBD1

CDR3: ASSLRGTQY
V: TRBV18
D: NA

CDR3: ASSPYSYEQY
V: TRBV2
D: NA

CDR3: ASSFLAGSYEQY
V: TRBV28
D: TRBD2

CDR3: ASSRQGGENIQY
V: TRBV18
D: TRBD1

CDR3: ASSFFGQGGEQY
V: TRBV28
D: TRBD1

CDR3: ASSTWTDYGYT
V: TRBV6-1
D: NA

CDR3: ASSRHQGSGNTIY
V: TRBV19
D: NA

CDR3: ASSHPGAANEKLF
V: TRBV4-1
D: NA

CDR3: ASSSTSGGDYEQY
V: TRBV7-6
D: NA

CDR3: ASIRQNTGELF
V: TRBV2
D: NA

CDR3: AWSIAGTVGNSPLH
V: TRBV30
D: NA

CDR3: ASSLSRGELF
V: TRBV7-2
D: NA

CDR3: ASSVAGVPLDTQY
V: TRBV9
D: NA

CDR3: AWSATRDRDYGYT
V: TRBV30
D: TRBD1

CDR3: AISKAGYTDTQY
V: TRBV5-4
D: NA

CDR3: ASSPGTGGFNEQF
V: TRBV7-3
D: TRBD1

CDR3: ASSDSWGNGYT
V: TRBV6-4
D: NA